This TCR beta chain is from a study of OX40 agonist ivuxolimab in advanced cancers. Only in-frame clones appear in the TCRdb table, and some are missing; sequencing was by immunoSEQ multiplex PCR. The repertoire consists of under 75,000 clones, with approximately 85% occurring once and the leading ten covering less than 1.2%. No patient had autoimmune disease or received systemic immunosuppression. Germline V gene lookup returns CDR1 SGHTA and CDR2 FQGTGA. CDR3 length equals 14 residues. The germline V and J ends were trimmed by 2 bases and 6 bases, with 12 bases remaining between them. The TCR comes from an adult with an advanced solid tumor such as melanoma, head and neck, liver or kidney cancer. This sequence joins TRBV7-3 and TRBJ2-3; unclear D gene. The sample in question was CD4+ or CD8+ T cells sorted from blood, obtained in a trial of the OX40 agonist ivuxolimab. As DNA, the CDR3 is TGTGCCAGCAGCTTAGCCGGAAACCCGGATACGCAGTATTTT. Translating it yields CASSLAGNPDTQYF.